The text below deals with one TCR beta chain. Its specific antigen is unknown. No base quality information exists; no much larger clone differs at one position. Participants were included only if at least one PBMC sample before ART initiation and at least two post-ART samples were available. Every participant with HIV received treatment in the United States of America. Before DNA extraction, cryopreserved samples of about 0.95-10 million PBMC were thawed and washed. At the time of the earliest PBMC sample for each participant with HIV, ages ranged from 23 to 54 years. PBMC samples from each participant spanned 1-4 timepoints before ART initiation and 2-8 timepoints after ART initiation, with a median of 7 samples. Serial HIV viral load, CD4+ T-cell count, ART history and demographic data were obtained for every participant. Genomic DNA was extracted from unsorted PBMC with a Qiagen kit on a QIAcube, with processing performed in batches of 12 samples.

Based on the germline V gene (reference sequence), the CDR1 and CDR2 sequences are GTSNPN and SVGIG. Reading from cysteine to phenylalanine, the CDR3 counts 11 amino acids. CDR3 DNA only is kept here, 33 bases in frame from base 1. Between the V and J ends, shortened by 3 bases and 2 bases respectively, the junction contains 3 bases. The data originate from a study of long-term antiretroviral therapy in people with HIV (dated by TCRdb to between 2022 and 2023). Regarding the study in general: The earliest samples were collected about a decade before the 2015 WHO recommendation for immediate ART, when ART was typically delayed until CD4 counts fell. Whether ART initiation and durable HIV suppression were associated with changes in peripheral blood TRB repertoire composition and diversity was tested in a retrospective serial study. A total of roughly 180 cryopreserved PBMC samples were contributed to the cohort by 30 adults with confirmed HIV infection, with samples collected serially over a mean of approximately 6 years (range 1-12). Of the approximately 30 participants with HIV, fewer than twelve were female. Test extractions of a monoclonal T-cell line alongside approximately 36 polyclonal samples showed no cross-contamination during QIAcube processing. What the study reported, not specific to this receptor: Starting ART was linked to a significant rise in TRB diversity, yet even after long-term ART the diversity remained significantly lower than in transplant donor controls. Inferences about post-ART repertoire changes were limited because no data were available on ART adherence, viral resistance or therapy changes. Expanded TRB clones identified before ART initiation dominated the repertoire at all time points, although this dominance fluctuated and declined in many PLHIV after ART. Because pre-ART samples had limited cell numbers, unsorted PBMC were profiled rather than sorted CD4+ and CD8+ T cells. Since PBMC availability was limited, sequencing covered only the TCR beta chain, with no alpha chain pairing. Compared with controls, HIV repertoires had narrower CDR3 length ranges, and the network structure pointed to an antigen-experienced repertoire that shifted only slightly toward naive after ART. Samples dated from the mid-2000s to the late 2010s, and the ART regimens used may be less effective than current ones.

The immunoSEQ hsTCRB v3.0 assay was used at survey level resolution to sequence the TRB variable region. TRB sequencing targeted a depth of roughly 40,000-55,000 T-cell genomes per sample. An Illumina MiSeq with a v3 150-cycle kit was used to sequence the pooled TRB libraries. Concerning the study's data processing: Analysis of repertoires was carried out in R inside a reproducible Nextflow workflow spanning QC, data transformation and analysis. LymphoSeq2, an R package for exploring AIRR-Seq data, was used to implement custom analyses. A few samples that yielded fewer than 5000 total TRB sequences were excluded, so that more than 150 HIV repertoires were analyzed. Among the approximately 190 retained HIV repertoires, 55 to 65 were collected before ART initiation and 120 to 130 after ART initiation. Repertoires were downsampled to 5000 TRB nucleotide sequences, with summary statistics averaged over 100 downsampling iterations. The analysis kept only TRB sequences whose CDR3 regions were at least seven amino acids long. Two measures captured diversity: a Shannon entropy-derived clonality score and the Gini coefficient. In repertoire networks, the top 5000 CDR3 amino acid sequences were linked whenever an edit distance of one separated two sequences. For TRB CDR3 amino acid sequences, GLIPH2 was used to predict antigen specificity groups and MHC restriction. To flag known associations with CMV, EBV, HIV or tissue antigens, CDR3 amino acid sequences were compared against VDJdb and McPAS-TCR. Pre-ART, post-ART and control groups were compared with Wilcoxon signed-rank tests and Holm-Bonferroni correction. TCRdb obtained this table from immuneACCESS and retained in-frame rearrangements with V and J assigned. These tables miss some clones; where compared with another copy, unresolved V genes account for less than half of the shortfall, and the remainder is unexplained. D and trimming come from the DNA, and the V and J calls and clone size come from that table. The sample table shows around 20,000 clones, and over 60% are seen once. The ten largest clones take up about 15% of the sample.

The chain was built from TRBV30 and TRBJ2-3, with the identity of the D gene unclear. This receptor was obtained from a young woman with HIV. Sequencing was performed on unsorted PBMCs, taken 2.9 years after starting antiretroviral therapy. The CDR3 loop reads CAWSYTDTQYF. The sequenced DNA is TGTGCCTGGAGCTACACAGATACGCAGTATTTT.